This T cell receptor (beta chain) was documented in a study of T-cell reconstitution after alpha-beta-depleted transplantation in children. Findings of the study overall: Some patients showed high day-60 TCRbeta diversity, which derived from surviving recipient T cells and thymic progenitors. T-cell counts and diversity were attributed mostly to newly produced T cells one year after transplant. In patients about two months after transplant, alpha-beta T cells reportedly arose from several hundred expanded graft clones.

Trimming cost V 3 bases and J 4 bases; bases outside gene matches: 13. Germline CDR1 and CDR2: MDHEN and SYDVKM. The CDR3 runs 18 residues. To note about this clonotype: What it binds is not known.

The library targeted TCRbeta and was prepared with unique molecular identifiers. TCRdb reprocessed the PCR reads via MiXCR and lists one record per CDR3 protein. This sample has around 960,000 distinct CDR3 sequences, with around 30% found just once. The chain recombines TRBV28 with TRBJ2-5, with 11 bases identical to TRBD2. The sequence was collected from a boy in the first two years of life who had a stem cell transplant for SCID, so the T cells may come from the graft donor. The sequences come from PBMCs, mostly from graft donor cells, collected 360 days after TCRalphabeta/CD19-depleted stem cell transplant. CDR3 region: CASSFRASGGRGGETQYF. The CDR3 DNA follows: TGTGCCAGCAGTTTTCGGGCTAGCGGGGGGCGTGGGGGAGAGACCCAGTACTTC.